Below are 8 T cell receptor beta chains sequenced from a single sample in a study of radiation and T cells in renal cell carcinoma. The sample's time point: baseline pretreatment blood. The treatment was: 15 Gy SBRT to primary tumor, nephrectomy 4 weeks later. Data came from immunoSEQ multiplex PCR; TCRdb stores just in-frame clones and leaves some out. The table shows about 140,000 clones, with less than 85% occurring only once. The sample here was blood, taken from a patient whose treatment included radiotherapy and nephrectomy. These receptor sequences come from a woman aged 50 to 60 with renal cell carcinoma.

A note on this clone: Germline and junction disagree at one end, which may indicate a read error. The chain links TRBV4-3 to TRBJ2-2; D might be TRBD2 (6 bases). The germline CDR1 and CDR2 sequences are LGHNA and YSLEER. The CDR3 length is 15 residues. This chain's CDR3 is CASRTGTDNIGELFF. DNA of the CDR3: TGCGCCAGCAGAACCGGGACTGACAACATCGGGGAGCTGTTTTTT.

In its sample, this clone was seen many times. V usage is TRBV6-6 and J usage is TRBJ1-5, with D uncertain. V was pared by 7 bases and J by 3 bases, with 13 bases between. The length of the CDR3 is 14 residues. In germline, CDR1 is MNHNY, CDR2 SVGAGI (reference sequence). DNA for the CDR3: TGTGCCAGCACCCCGTGGGGTTTCAATCAGCCCCAGCATTTT. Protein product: CASTPWGFNQPQHF.

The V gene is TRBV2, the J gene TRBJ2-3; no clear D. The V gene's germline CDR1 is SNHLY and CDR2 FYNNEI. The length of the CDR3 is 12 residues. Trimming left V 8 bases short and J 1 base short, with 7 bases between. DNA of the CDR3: TGTGCCAGCCGAGCAGGCACAGATACGCAGTATTTT. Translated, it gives CASRAGTDTQYF. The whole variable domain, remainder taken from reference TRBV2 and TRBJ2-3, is EPEVTQTPSHQVTQMGQEVILRCVPISNHLYFYWYRQILGQKVEFLVSFYNNEISEKSEIFDDQFSVERPDGSNFTLKIRSTKLEDSAMYFCASRAGTDTQYFGPGTRLTVL.

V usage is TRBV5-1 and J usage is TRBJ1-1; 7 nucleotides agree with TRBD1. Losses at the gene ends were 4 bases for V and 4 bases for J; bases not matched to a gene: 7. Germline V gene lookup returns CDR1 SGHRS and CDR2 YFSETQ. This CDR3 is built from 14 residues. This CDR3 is CASSAKTGSTEAFF. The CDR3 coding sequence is TGCGCCAGCAGCGCTAAGACAGGGAGCACTGAAGCTTTCTTT. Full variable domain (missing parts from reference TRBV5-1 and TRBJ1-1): KAGVTQTPRYLIKTRGQQVTLSCSPISGHRSVSWYQQTPGQGLQFLFEYFSETQRNKGNFPGRFSGRQFSNSRSEMNVSTLELGDSALYLCASSAKTGSTEAFFGQGTRLTVV.

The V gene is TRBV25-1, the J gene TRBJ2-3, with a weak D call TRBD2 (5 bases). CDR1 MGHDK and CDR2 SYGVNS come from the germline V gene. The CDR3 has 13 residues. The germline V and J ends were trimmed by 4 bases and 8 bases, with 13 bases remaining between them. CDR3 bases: TGTGCCAGCAGTGGAACTCTAGGGAGTACGCAGTATTTT. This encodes CASSGTLGSTQYF. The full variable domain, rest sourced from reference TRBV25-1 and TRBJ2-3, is EADIYQTPRYLVIGTGKKITLECSQTMGHDKMYWYQQDPGMELHLIHYSYGVNSTEKGDLSSESTVSRIRTEHFPLTLESARPSHTSQYLCASSGTLGSTQYFGPGTRLTVL.

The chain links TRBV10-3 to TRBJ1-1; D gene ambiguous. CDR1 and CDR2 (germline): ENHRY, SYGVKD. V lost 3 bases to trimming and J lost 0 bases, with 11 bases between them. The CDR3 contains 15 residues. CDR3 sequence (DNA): TGTGCCATCAGTGAAGACGAGCAGTTGAACACTGAAGCTTTCTTT. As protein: CAISEDEQLNTEAFF.

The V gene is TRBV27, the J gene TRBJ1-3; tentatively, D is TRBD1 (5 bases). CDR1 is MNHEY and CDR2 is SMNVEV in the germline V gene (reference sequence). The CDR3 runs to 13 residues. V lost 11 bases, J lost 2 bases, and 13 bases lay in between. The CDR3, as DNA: TGTGCCTACTGGGGGATTACTGGAAACACCATATATTTT. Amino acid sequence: CAYWGITGNTIYF.

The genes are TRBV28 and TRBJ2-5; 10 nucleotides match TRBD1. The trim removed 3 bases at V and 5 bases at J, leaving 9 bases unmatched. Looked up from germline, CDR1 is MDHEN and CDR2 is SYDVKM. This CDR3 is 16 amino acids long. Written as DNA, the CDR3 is TGTGCCAGCAGTTTGTTGGGACAGGGGATGGGGGAGACCCAGTACTTC. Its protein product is CASSLLGQGMGETQYF.